This section outlines one T cell receptor (beta chain) sequence together with its context. Antigen specificity is unknown. A read error may produce the germline difference seen at one junction end. Cultured CD4+ T cell DNA underwent sequencing with the Oncomine TCR Beta short-read assay. TCRdb reanalysed the PCR reads using MiXCR and keeps one entry per CDR3 protein. This table holds approximately 10,000 distinct CDR3 sequences, roughly 60% found once. These data come from a study of vaccination and CD4 T cells after COVID-19. Study-level background: Everyone enrolled got two doses of BNT162b2 or mRNA-1273 vaccine.

The treatment here: approximately 11-day PBMC culture with coronavirus spike peptide pools or control peptides (ViraFEST assay). With peptide pools, ViraFEST first expanded antigen-specific T cells and afterwards sequenced their TCRs. The dates of positive PCR tests extended from March through December 2020 and came before the US Alpha, Beta and Delta variants. In germline, CDR1 is ENHRY, CDR2 SYGVKD. The CDR3 is 12 residues long. The specimen was CD4+ T cells from blood, cultured in vitro. The J gene is TRBJ2-3, the V gene TRBV10-3; D is unclear. This receptor was identified in a human donor who had recovered from COVID-19. CDR3 sequence: CAIRDSTDTQCF. CDR3 DNA sequence: TGTGCCATCAGGGATTCCACAGATACGCAGTGTTTT.